This T cell receptor (beta chain) is drawn from a study of CD8 T cells in Susac syndrome. After extraction with the RNeasy kit, 0.5 to 1 ug of the RNA was reverse transcribed using random hexamers. TCRdb reprocessed the immunoSEQ multiplex PCR reads via MiXCR and lists one record per CDR3 protein. The data show some 94,000 distinct CDR3 sequences, around 94% seen once. CDR1 is MNHNY and CDR2 is SVGAGI in the germline V gene (reference sequence). This CDR3 is 15 amino acids long. V lost 0 bases, J lost 0 bases, and 8 bases lay in between. This TCR came from a human donor with Susac syndrome. The chain is built from TRBV6-6 and TRBJ1-1, with D tentatively TRBD1 (5 bases). Sequences were obtained from CD4+ T cells from PBMCs. CDR3 nucleotide sequence: TGTGCCAGCAGTTACTCGGGGCAGGTGAACACTGAAGCTTTCTTT. It codes for CASSYSGQVNTEAFF.